The sequence of this TCR beta chain was determined in a study of PD-1 blockade in classical Hodgkin lymphoma. In the study overall: Patients had nivolumab dosed at 3 mg/kg, delivered intravenously every 2 weeks. Overall study findings and caveats: CD4+ TCR diversity, unlike CD8+, rose significantly by C4D1. Lower baseline TCR diversity marked trial partial responders and progressors.

Germline V gene sequence: CDR1 SGHVS, CDR2 FNYEAQ. With 0 bases removed from V and 8 bases from J, the gap between germline ends came to 10 bases. The CDR3 loop spans 13 amino acids. Remarks on this clone: Its antigen is not known.

Every patient had relapsed following autologous stem cell transplantation, and cohorts differed in brentuximab vedotin exposure. This table comes from immunoSEQ multiplex PCR, and its TCRdb copy is limited to in-frame clones, with some not included. The table includes 40,000 to 45,000 clones, over 55% detected once. The TCR originated in a human donor with classical Hodgkin lymphoma. The sample here was peripheral blood mononuclear cells (PBMCs), taken at baseline. J is TRBJ1-1 and V is TRBV7-6; tentatively, D is TRBD1 (6 bases). The CDR3 loop reads CASSLAGAREAFF. The CDR3 DNA reads TGTGCCAGCAGCTTAGCGGGGGCCAGGGAAGCTTTCTTT.